Following are 9 T cell receptor beta chains from one sample sequenced in a study of blood T cell repertoires in COVID-19. The data were produced by immunoSEQ multiplex PCR, yet TCRdb's version contains in-frame clones alone and is incomplete. The table lists a few hundred thousand clones, around 90% of them singletons, with 5.5% to 7.5% in the top ten. The source material was peripheral blood. The receptors originated from a woman between 70 and 85 years old with active or convalescent COVID-19.

The J gene is TRBJ2-7, the V gene TRBV7-2; no clear D gene. The CDR3 consists of 13 residues. Between the trimmed V and J ends, which lost 2 bases and 5 bases, there was a span of 10 bases. The germline V gene encodes CDR1 SGHTA and CDR2 FQGNSA. The CDR3 sequence is CASSLIPSHEQYF. CDR3 bases: TGTGCCAGCAGCTTAATCCCATCCCACGAGCAGTACTTC. Looking up the rest from reference TRBV7-2 and TRBJ2-7 gives the full variable domain: GAGVSQSPSNKVTEKGKDVELRCDPISGHTALYWYRQSLGQGLEFLIYFQGNSAPDKSGLPSDRFSAERTGGSVSTLTIQRTQQEDSAVYLCASSLIPSHEQYFGPGTRLTVT.

The chain is built from TRBV7-3 and TRBJ2-5, with a tentative D call TRBD2 (6 bases). The CDR3 contains 15 residues. Trimming shortened V by 2 bases and J by 3 bases, and 13 bases separated the two germline ends. Germline V gene sequence: CDR1 SGHTA, CDR2 FQGTGA. The CDR3 sequence is CASSLGGRREETQYF. In nucleotides, the CDR3 is TGTGCCAGCAGCTTAGGGGGGAGGAGGGAAGAGACCCAGTACTTC.

The chain is built from TRBV5-5 and TRBJ1-6, with a weak D call TRBD1 (5 bases). The CDR3 contains 18 residues. The V end was cut by 4 bases, the J end by 0 bases, with 17 bases between. Germline V CDR1 and CDR2: SGHKS, YYEKEE (reference sequence). The chain's CDR3 is CASSPMPPGVSYNSPLHF. The CDR3 DNA follows: TGTGCCAGCAGCCCTATGCCCCCGGGGGTCTCCTATAATTCACCCCTCCACTTT.

V and J are TRBV2 and TRBJ1-6; TRBD1 is a possible D gene (5 bases). The germline V and J ends were trimmed by 7 bases and 3 bases, with 13 bases remaining between them. The CDR3 covers 15 residues. Germline V lookup: CDR1 SNHLY, CDR2 FYNNEI. In nucleotides, the CDR3 is TGTGCCAGCACGCGGAGACAGTTCTATAATTCACCCCTCCACTTT. Translated: CASTRRQFYNSPLHF.

The chain couples TRBV9 to TRBJ2-1; D gene unclear. Germline assignment: CDR1 SGDLS and CDR2 YYNGEE. V lost 0 bases to trimming and J lost 0 bases, with 10 bases between them. This CDR3 has 16 amino acids. Here the CDR3 reads CASSVGELSSYNEQFF. The CDR3 region has the DNA TGTGCCAGCAGCGTAGGTGAACTTAGCTCCTACAATGAGCAGTTCTTC.

The V and J genes are TRBV7-8 and TRBJ1-1, with D unclear. Trimming stripped 5 bases from V and 5 bases from J, with 12 bases between. This CDR3 region has 13 residues. Germline V gene data show CDR1 as SGHVS and CDR2 as FQNEAQ. The CDR3 nucleotides are TGTGCCAGCAGCCCCGGGATTTTGACTGAAGCTTTCTTT. Its translation is CASSPGILTEAFF.

V usage is TRBV29-1 and J usage is TRBJ1-1; TRBD1 might be the D (6 bases). Trimming took 2 bases from V and 4 from J, leaving 14 bases between them. The CDR3 has 14 residues. Germline V CDR1 and CDR2: SQVTM, ANQGSEA. The CDR3 region is CSVERGRVITEAFF. In nucleotides, the CDR3 is TGCAGCGTTGAAAGGGGGAGGGTAATCACTGAAGCTTTCTTT.

This sequence joins TRBV4-1 and TRBJ2-3; 10 bases line up with TRBD2. The CDR3 loop spans 18 amino acids. Trimming removed 0 bases from V and 4 bases from J; junction bases left unmatched: 10. The V gene's germline CDR1 is MGHRA and CDR2 YSYEKL. CDR3 in amino acids: CASSQEGGSGGAADTQYF. As DNA, the CDR3 is TGCGCCAGCAGCCAAGAAGGGGGGAGCGGGGGGGCCGCAGATACGCAGTATTTT.

In this sample, this clone turned up a few times. The rearrangement uses TRBV5-6 and TRBJ1-2, with unresolved D. The CDR3 has 13 residues. The germline V gene encodes CDR1 SGHDT and CDR2 YYEEEE. The V end was cut by 4 bases, the J end by 8 bases, with 15 bases between. The CDR3 spells CASSPGRSEGYTF. The CDR3 DNA reads TGTGCCAGCAGCCCTGGGAGGTCAGAAGGCTACACCTTC.